This T cell receptor beta chain was captured by sequencing in a study of cytomegalovirus exposure and HLA in healthy donors. Per the germline V gene, CDR1 is WSHSY and CDR2 is SAAADI. The CDR3 consists of 12 residues. The V end was cut by 10 bases, the J end by 8 bases, with 15 bases between. PCR involved 60 Vbeta and 13 Jbeta primers. TCRdb keeps only in-frame clones here, not all; method: immunoSEQ multiplex PCR. This sample contains approximately 37,000 clones. The source material was PBMCs. The TCR was taken from a man aged 35 to 55 in good health and CMV-seropositive. The chain uses TRBV10-2 and TRBJ2-1; weak D call: TRBD1 (7 bases). The CDR3 region has the DNA TGCGCCACCAACAGGGGAGGCGATGAGCAGTTCTTC. Translation: CATNRGGDEQFF.